A selection of T cell receptor beta chains follows, all from one sample in a study of blood T cell repertoires in COVID-19. The method was immunoSEQ multiplex PCR; TCRdb's version includes in-frame clones alone and lacks a portion of them. The table lists tens of thousands of clones, approximately 83% of them singletons. The specimen was peripheral blood. All receptors derive from a man aged 25-45 years with COVID-19, enrolled during active disease. CDR3s include the opening cysteine and the closing phenylalanine or tryptophan. D genes are given only for firm matches. The size of a clone is reported for some rows only, either as once, few or many, or as a class for expanded clones.

size: NA; J: TRBJ2-1; V: TRBV6-4; D: NA; CDR3: CASSLQGSSYNEQFF; DNA: TGTGCCAGCAGCCTACAGGGAAGCTCCTACAATGAGCAGTTCTTC
size: NA; J: TRBJ1-4; V: TRBV7-2; D: NA; CDR3: CASSSDTGANEKLFF; DNA: TGTGCCAGCAGCTCGGATACGGGGGCTAATGAAAAACTGTTTTTT
size: NA; J: TRBJ2-1; V: TRBV28; D: TRBD2; CDR3: CASSFSGRSEFF; DNA: TGTGCCAGCAGTTTTAGCGGGAGAAGCGAGTTCTTC
size: NA; J: TRBJ1-5; V: TRBV21-1; D: NA; CDR3: CASSARGDYSNQPQHF; DNA: TGTGCCAGCAGTGCTCGAGGCGATTATAGCAATCAGCCCCAGCATTTT
size: few; J: TRBJ2-1; V: TRBV5-1; D: TRBD2; CDR3: CASSYGTSALYNEQFF; DNA: TGCGCCAGCAGCTACGGGACTAGCGCATTATACAATGAGCAGTTCTTC
size: NA; J: TRBJ2-1; V: TRBV6-6; D: TRBD2; CDR3: CASRGLAGGNEQFF; DNA: TGTGCCAGCAGAGGGCTAGCGGGAGGTAATGAGCAGTTCTTC
size: NA; J: TRBJ2-1; V: TRBV5-1; D: TRBD2; CDR3: CASSLGASGANEQFF; DNA: TGCGCCAGCAGCTTGGGCGCTAGCGGAGCCAATGAGCAGTTCTTC
size: NA; J: TRBJ2-7; V: TRBV5-4; D: TRBD2; CDR3: CASSSAGTSGMYEQYF; DNA: TGTGCCAGCAGCTCCGCCGGGACTAGCGGGATGTACGAGCAGTACTTC
size: few; J: TRBJ2-5; V: TRBV6-4; D: NA; CDR3: CASPEPCRGGKQGFQYF; DNA: TGTGCCAGCCCCGAGCCGTGCCGCGGAGGGAAGCAAGGGTTCCAGTACTTC
size: NA; J: TRBJ1-3; V: TRBV9; D: NA; CDR3: CASSPRGALSGNTIYF; DNA: TGTGCCAGCAGCCCTCGGGGGGCACTCTCTGGAAACACCATATATTTT
size: NA; J: TRBJ2-6; V: TRBV5-6; D: NA; CDR3: CASSLESTGANVLTF; DNA: TGTGCCAGCAGCTTGGAAAGTACAGGTGCCAACGTCCTGACTTTC
size: NA; J: TRBJ2-5; V: TRBV7-8; D: TRBD1; CDR3: CASSLGGQLQETQYF; DNA: TGTGCCAGCAGCTTAGGGGGACAGCTCCAAGAGACCCAGTACTTC
size: NA; J: TRBJ1-4; V: TRBV27; D: TRBD1; CDR3: CASREGAGGEKLFF; DNA: TGTGCCAGCAGAGAGGGGGCGGGGGGTGAAAAACTGTTTTTT
size: NA; J: TRBJ1-2; V: TRBV5-4; D: NA; CDR3: CASTPAEPNYGYTF; DNA: TGTGCCAGCACGCCGGCGGAACCCAACTATGGCTACACCTTC
size: NA; J: TRBJ2-3; V: TRBV11-2; D: TRBD2; CDR3: CASSPGTSGDTQYF; DNA: TGTGCCAGCAGCCCCGGGACTAGCGGAGATACGCAGTATTTT
size: NA; J: TRBJ2-1; V: TRBV4-3; D: NA; CDR3: CASSHPGDRIGEQFF; DNA: TGCGCCAGCAGCCATCCTGGTGACAGGATTGGTGAGCAGTTCTTC
size: NA; J: TRBJ2-2; V: TRBV7-3; D: TRBD2; CDR3: CASKMGTSEGDGELFF; DNA: TGTGCCAGCAAGATGGGGACTAGCGAGGGTGACGGGGAGCTGTTTTTT
size: NA; J: TRBJ2-5; V: TRBV7-8; D: NA; CDR3: CASSSAHRGETQYF; DNA: TGTGCCAGCAGCTCGGCACACCGAGGGGAGACCCAGTACTTC
size: NA; J: TRBJ2-1; V: TRBV29-1; D: NA; CDR3: CSVDINEQFF; DNA: TGCAGCGTTGATATAAATGAGCAGTTCTTC
size: NA; J: TRBJ2-7; V: TRBV4-1; D: TRBD1; CDR3: CASRGTPGQGSSYEQYF; DNA: TGCGCCAGCAGGGGAACACCGGGACAGGGTTCATCCTACGAGCAGTACTTC
size: NA; J: TRBJ2-7; V: TRBV5-1; D: NA; CDR3: CASTIGQSSYEQYF; DNA: TGCGCCAGCACGATAGGACAGAGCTCCTACGAGCAGTACTTC
size: NA; J: TRBJ2-1; V: TRBV11-3; D: TRBD2; CDR3: CASSLGTSGSPYNEQFF; DNA: TGTGCCAGCAGCCTCGGGACTAGCGGGAGTCCCTACAATGAGCAGTTCTTC
size: NA; J: TRBJ2-7; V: TRBV18; D: NA; CDR3: CASSPIEIYEQYF; DNA: TGTGCCAGCTCACCAATAGAAATCTACGAGCAGTACTTC
size: NA; J: TRBJ1-4; V: TRBV28; D: NA; CDR3: CASTATNEKLFF; DNA: TGTGCCAGCACTGCAACTAATGAAAAACTGTTTTTT
size: NA; J: TRBJ2-1; V: TRBV10-1; D: TRBD2; CDR3: CARTRTSGNDEQFF; DNA: TGCGCCAGGACCAGGACTAGCGGGAACGATGAGCAGTTCTTC
size: NA; J: TRBJ2-1; V: TRBV7-9; D: NA; CDR3: CASSLGLNSYNEQFF; DNA: TGTGCCAGCAGCTTAGGACTGAACTCCTACAATGAGCAGTTCTTC
size: few; J: TRBJ2-1; V: TRBV2; D: NA; CDR3: CASSPDSARYNEQFF; DNA: TGTGCCAGCAGTCCTGACTCAGCCCGCTACAATGAGCAGTTCTTC
size: NA; J: TRBJ2-5; V: TRBV19; D: TRBD1; CDR3: CASSLTGAGETQYF; DNA: TGTGCCAGTAGTCTTACAGGGGCTGGAGAGACCCAGTACTTC
size: NA; J: TRBJ1-3; V: TRBV30; D: NA; CDR3: CARTGSGNTIYF; DNA: TGTGCCCGAACAGGGTCTGGAAACACCATATATTTT
size: NA; J: TRBJ2-3; V: TRBV5-5; D: NA; CDR3: CASSPEAYLTDTQYF; DNA: TGTGCCAGCAGCCCCGAGGCCTACCTCACAGATACGCAGTATTTT
size: NA; J: TRBJ1-4; V: TRBV7-9; D: NA; CDR3: CASSLQGYEKLFF; DNA: TGTGCCAGCAGCTTGCAGGGATATGAAAAACTGTTTTTT
size: NA; J: TRBJ2-7; V: TRBV5-4; D: TRBD2; CDR3: CASSPRTSGRSEQYF; DNA: TGTGCCAGCAGCCCGCGGACTAGCGGGAGGTCCGAGCAGTACTTC
size: NA; J: TRBJ2-1; V: TRBV5-1; D: TRBD2; CDR3: CASKGTSGYNEQFF; DNA: TGCGCCAGCAAAGGGACTAGCGGGTACAATGAGCAGTTCTTC
size: NA; J: TRBJ2-1; V: TRBV11-3; D: NA; CDR3: CASSQSRREQFF; DNA: TGTGCCAGCAGCCAAAGCCGTCGAGAGCAGTTCTTC
size: NA; J: TRBJ1-2; V: TRBV7-2; D: TRBD1; CDR3: CASSWTGTENYGYTF; DNA: TGTGCCAGCAGTTGGACCGGGACAGAGAACTATGGCTACACCTTC
size: NA; J: TRBJ2-2; V: TRBV11-3; D: NA; CDR3: CASSSYTGELFF; DNA: TGTGCCAGCAGCTCTTACACCGGGGAGCTGTTTTTT
size: NA; J: TRBJ2-3; V: TRBV7-9; D: TRBD2; CDR3: CASSFTSGTSGTDTQYF; DNA: TGTGCCAGCAGCTTCACTTCCGGGACTAGCGGCACAGATACGCAGTATTTT
size: NA; J: TRBJ1-2; V: TRBV19; D: TRBD1; CDR3: CASSISRDRGLGYTF; DNA: TGTGCCAGTAGTATAAGTCGCGACAGGGGGTTAGGCTACACCTTC
size: NA; J: TRBJ1-6; V: TRBV7-9; D: TRBD1; CDR3: CASSFQDRPSSYNSPLHF; DNA: TGTGCCAGCAGCTTTCAGGACAGGCCGAGCTCCTATAATTCACCCCTCCACTTT
size: NA; J: TRBJ1-1; V: TRBV28; D: NA; CDR3: CASRIGLNTETFF; DNA: TGTGCCAGCAGGATTGGGCTGAACACTGAAACTTTCTTT
size: NA; J: TRBJ2-5; V: TRBV19; D: TRBD2; CDR3: CASSIDKTSVETQYF; DNA: TGTGCCAGTAGTATAGATAAAACTAGCGTAGAGACCCAGTACTTC
size: NA; J: TRBJ2-7; V: TRBV19; D: NA; CDR3: CASSVTDVAEQYF; DNA: TGTGCCAGTAGTGTTACCGACGTAGCCGAGCAGTACTTC
size: NA; J: TRBJ1-2; V: TRBV2; D: NA; CDR3: CASRQGYGYTF; DNA: TGTGCCAGCCGGCAGGGCTATGGCTACACCTTC
size: NA; J: TRBJ1-5; V: TRBV30; D: NA; CDR3: CAWSGGRDQPQHF; DNA: TGTGCCTGGAGTGGCGGTCGGGATCAGCCCCAGCATTTT
size: NA; J: TRBJ2-3; V: TRBV19; D: NA; CDR3: CASSSEADTQYF; DNA: TGTGCCAGTAGTTCCGAGGCGGATACGCAGTATTTT
size: NA; J: TRBJ2-1; V: TRBV15; D: TRBD2; CDR3: CATSRGTSGAYNEQFF; DNA: TGTGCCACCAGCAGAGGCACTAGCGGGGCCTACAATGAGCAGTTCTTC
size: NA; J: TRBJ1-2; V: TRBV28; D: NA; CDR3: CASSLQYGYTF; DNA: TGTGCCAGCAGTTTACAGTATGGCTACACCTTC
size: NA; J: TRBJ2-5; V: TRBV28; D: TRBD2; CDR3: CASSRTSGAQETQYF; DNA: TGTGCCAGCAGCCGGACTAGCGGGGCCCAAGAGACCCAGTACTTC
size: NA; J: TRBJ2-1; V: TRBV5-5; D: TRBD2; CDR3: CASSAGLAGAPTYNEQFF; DNA: TGTGCCAGCAGCGCCGGACTAGCGGGGGCCCCCACTTACAATGAGCAGTTCTTC
size: NA; J: TRBJ1-2; V: TRBV28; D: TRBD1; CDR3: CAGQGAPYYGYTF; DNA: TGTGCCGGCCAGGGGGCACCTTACTATGGCTACACCTTC
size: few; J: TRBJ1-4; V: TRBV7-9; D: TRBD1; CDR3: CASSPPDRGLINEKLFF; DNA: TGTGCCAGCAGCCCACCCGACAGGGGGCTGATTAATGAAAAACTGTTTTTT
size: NA; J: TRBJ1-3; V: TRBV2; D: NA; CDR3: CASSEEDSGSGNTIYF; DNA: TGTGCCAGCAGTGAAGAGGACAGCGGCTCTGGAAACACCATATATTTT
size: NA; J: TRBJ2-1; V: TRBV28; D: TRBD2; CDR3: CASSSSSGPDNEQFF; DNA: TGTGCCAGCAGTTCTTCTAGCGGGCCCGACAATGAGCAGTTCTTC
size: NA; J: TRBJ2-7; V: TRBV19; D: TRBD2; CDR3: CASSANLAAYEQYF; DNA: TGTGCCAGTAGTGCCAACCTAGCGGCCTACGAGCAGTACTTC
size: NA; J: TRBJ2-4; V: TRBV2; D: NA; CDR3: CASSGEGNIQYF; DNA: TGTGCCAGCAGTGGTGAGGGAAACATTCAGTACTTC
size: NA; J: TRBJ1-1; V: TRBV29-1; D: NA; CDR3: CSVEPARNRQLNTEAFF; DNA: TGCAGCGTTGAACCTGCGAGGAATAGGCAGCTGAACACTGAAGCTTTCTTT
size: NA; J: TRBJ1-3; V: TRBV7-8; D: NA; CDR3: CASSLESGGAGNTIYF; DNA: TGTGCCAGCAGCTTAGAATCGGGGGGGGCTGGAAACACCATATATTTT
size: NA; J: TRBJ1-1; V: TRBV7-8; D: TRBD1; CDR3: CASSSDRGAFF; DNA: TGTGCCAGCAGCTCGGACAGGGGAGCTTTCTTT
size: NA; J: TRBJ2-7; V: TRBV5-8; D: NA; CDR3: CASSHRQPTYEQYF; DNA: TGTGCCAGCAGCCATCGACAGCCAACCTACGAGCAGTACTTC
size: NA; J: TRBJ1-3; V: TRBV19; D: TRBD1; CDR3: CASTPPGTGTTGNTIYF; DNA: TGTGCCAGTACCCCTCCGGGGACAGGGACGACTGGAAACACCATATATTTT